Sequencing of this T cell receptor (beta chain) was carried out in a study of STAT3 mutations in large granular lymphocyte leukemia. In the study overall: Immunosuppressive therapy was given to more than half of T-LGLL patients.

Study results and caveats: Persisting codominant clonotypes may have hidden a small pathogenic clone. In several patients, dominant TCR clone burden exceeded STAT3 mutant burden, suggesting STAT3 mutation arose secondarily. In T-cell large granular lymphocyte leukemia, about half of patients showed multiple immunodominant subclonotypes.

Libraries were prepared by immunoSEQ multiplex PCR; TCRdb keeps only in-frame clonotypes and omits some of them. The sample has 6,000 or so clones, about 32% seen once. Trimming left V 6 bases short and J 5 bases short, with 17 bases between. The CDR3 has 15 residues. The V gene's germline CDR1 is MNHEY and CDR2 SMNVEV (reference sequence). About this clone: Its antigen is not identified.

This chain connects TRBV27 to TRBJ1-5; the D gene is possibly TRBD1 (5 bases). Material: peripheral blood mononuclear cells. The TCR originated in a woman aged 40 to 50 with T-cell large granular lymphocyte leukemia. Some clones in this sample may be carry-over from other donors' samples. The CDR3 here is CASRPEGRSHQPQHF. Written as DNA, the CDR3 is TGTGCCAGCAGACCGGAGGGACGGAGCCATCAGCCCCAGCATTTT.